This T cell receptor (beta chain) was profiled in a study of blood T cell repertoires in COVID-19. Measured with immunoSEQ multiplex PCR; TCRdb has only the in-frame clones, and not every one. The sample records approximately 70,000 clones, about four fifths being singletons. The CDR3 is made up of 15 amino acids. Trimming shortened V by 4 bases and J by 2 bases, and 15 bases separated the two germline ends. Germline V gives CDR1 LNHDA, CDR2 SQIVND (reference sequence). The sample was peripheral blood. V and J are TRBV19 and TRBJ2-7; TRBD2 is a possible D gene (5 bases). The source of this sequence is a man between 65 and 80 years old who had recovered from COVID-19. The CDR3 sequence is CASSTPEAGTYEQYF. The CDR3, as DNA: TGTGCCAGTAGTACCCCAGAGGCGGGCACCTACGAGCAGTACTTC.